This entry lists 20 T cell receptor beta chains sequenced from one sample in a study of cytomegalovirus exposure and HLA in healthy donors. This PCR relied on a set of 60 Vbeta primers and 13 Jbeta primers. Generated by immunoSEQ multiplex PCR, the TCRdb table keeps only in-frame clones and is missing some. The table lists under 140,000 clones, about 80% of them singletons, with just under 3% in the top ten. The sequencing sample was made of PBMCs. Receptors originate from a woman aged 55-69 years in good health and CMV-seropositive.

The chain joins TRBV28 to TRBJ1-1, with 7 bases that match TRBD1. Trimming at V came to 3 bases and at J to 9 bases, leaving 4 bases not matched to a gene. The germline V gene encodes CDR1 MDHEN and CDR2 SYDVKM. The CDR3 is 12 amino acids. CDR3 DNA: TGTGCCAGCAGTTTTTACAGGGGCAAAGCTTTCTTT. As protein: CASSFYRGKAFF.

The V gene is TRBV6-4, the J gene TRBJ2-6; D is unclear. From germline, CDR1 is MRHNA and CDR2 SNTAGT. V shed 2 bases and J shed 0 bases, with 5 bases lying between them. The CDR3 loop spans 15 amino acids. The CDR3 protein is CASSDEVSGANVLTF. As DNA, the CDR3 is TGTGCCAGCAGTGACGAGGTCTCTGGGGCCAACGTCCTGACTTTC.

The chain combines TRBV27 with TRBJ1-4, with 7 bases fitting TRBD1. CDR1 is MNHEY, CDR2 SMNVEV, per germline (reference sequence). V was pared by 5 bases and J by 4 bases, with 13 bases of the junction left unmatched. CDR3 length equals 17 residues. CDR3 region: CASSQYLTGTVNEKLFF. CDR3 nucleotides: TGTGCCAGCAGTCAATACTTAACAGGGACAGTTAATGAAAAACTGTTTTTT.

This clone was seen more than once but under ten times. The chain is built from TRBV11-2 and TRBJ2-1; 8 bases are a match to TRBD2. The CDR3 totals 15 residues. Unmatched junction bases numbered 7, after V lost 5 bases and J lost 4 bases. Per germline, CDR1 SGHAT and CDR2 FQNNGV. The CDR3 DNA reads as TGTGCCAGCAGCGAAGCGGGAGCCTCTTACAATGAGCAGTTCTTC. This sequence encodes CASSEAGASYNEQFF. Variable domain in full (rest from reference TRBV11-2 and TRBJ2-1): EAGVAQSPRYKIIEKRQSVAFWCNPISGHATLYWYQQILGQGPKLLIQFQNNGVVDDSQLPKDRFSAERLKGVDSTLKIQPAKLEDSAVYLCASSEAGASYNEQFFGPGTRLTVL.

This chain joins TRBV19 and TRBJ2-7, with 10 bases that match TRBD1. This CDR3 is 17 amino acids long. V lost 5 bases to trimming and J lost 2 bases; unmatched junction nucleotides: 12. Looked up from germline, CDR1 is LNHDA and CDR2 is SQIVND (reference sequence). CDR3 nucleotides: TGTGCCAGTAGTGATCAAGCCGGGACAGGGGCGACCTACGAGCAGTACTTC. Protein sequence: CASSDQAGTGATYEQYF.

Of note for this clone: One end of the junction is discordant with germline, which a read error may explain. The gene calls are TRBV6-6 and TRBJ2-7, with 10 bases that match TRBD1. Germline V CDR1 and CDR2: MNHNY, SVGAGI (reference sequence). This CDR3 comprises 12 residues. CDR3 loop: CASSYQDRGYNF. The CDR3 DNA reads as TGTGCCAGCAGTTACCAGGACAGGGGGTATAACTTC.

This clone was picked up one time. The V call is TRBV19, the J call TRBJ1-2, with 8 bases fitting TRBD1. The junction had 15 bases not matched to a gene; V was cut back by 7 bases and J by 5 bases. Germline V gene lookup returns CDR1 LNHDA and CDR2 SQIVND (reference sequence). The CDR3 is 16 amino acids. CDR3 loop: CASNLVGGQALYGYTF. CDR3 sequence (DNA): TGTGCCAGTAATCTGGTGGGGGGACAGGCGTTATATGGCTACACCTTC.

The chain carries TRBV2 and TRBJ1-3, with D possibly matching TRBD1 (6 bases). Trimming pared 6 bases from V and 1 base from J, leaving 10 bases between. This CDR3 is 14 amino acids long. Germline V CDR1 and CDR2: SNHLY, FYNNEI. The DNA for the CDR3 is TGTGCCAGCAGCACAGGGCTTTCTGGAAACACCATATATTTT. It is translated as CASSTGLSGNTIYF.

V and J are TRBV23-1 and TRBJ1-1; 9 bases line up with TRBD1. TRBV23-1 has ORF status, its function being uncertain. J lost 2 bases, V lost 2 bases, and 3 bases had no gene match. The CDR3 contains 15 residues. The CDR3 nucleotides read TGCGCCAGCAGTCAACCGGGACAGGGAAACACTGAAGCTTTCTTT. Its translation is CASSQPGQGNTEAFF.

This clone has a single count. The rearrangement uses TRBV9 and TRBJ2-2; 12 positions agree with TRBD2. Germline CDR1 is SGDLS and CDR2 is YYNGEE. This CDR3 is 18 amino acids long. J lost 7 bases, V lost 0 bases, and 10 bases had no gene match. CDR3 in amino acids: CASSVAPSGRASGGELFF. As DNA, the CDR3 is TGTGCCAGCAGCGTAGCCCCTAGCGGGAGGGCTTCTGGCGGGGAGCTGTTTTTT.

This chain uses TRBV19 with TRBJ2-2, with 8 bases lining up with TRBD1. The CDR3 extends over 18 amino acids. The germline CDR1 and CDR2 sequences are LNHDA and SQIVND (reference sequence). The V segment lost 7 bases and the J segment 3 bases; nucleotides outside the gene matches: 16. In DNA, the CDR3 is TGTGCCAGTACCATAGGGGGCAGGGGGCGTTCAGACACCGGGGAGCTGTTTTTT. This gives the protein CASTIGGRGRSDTGELFF.

This clone showed up just once. The gene calls are TRBV5-1 and TRBJ2-1, with 7 bases identical to TRBD1. Germline trimming cut 0 bases from V and 2 bases from J; bases unmatched to any gene: 5. The CDR3 contains 16 residues. CDR1 is SGHRS and CDR2 is YFSETQ in the germline V gene. The CDR3 DNA is TGCGCCAGCAGCTTGGGTCTTGGGACAGCCTACAATGAGCAGTTCTTC. Translated: CASSLGLGTAYNEQFF.

The rearrangement links TRBV7-9 to TRBJ1-1; D may be TRBD1 (6 bases). Trimming shortened V by 3 bases and J by 4 bases, and 12 bases separated the two germline ends. The CDR3 contains 14 residues. Germline CDR1 is SEHNR and CDR2 is FQNEAQ (reference sequence). The CDR3 is CASSFAGGGTEAFF. CDR3 nucleotides: TGTGCCAGCAGCTTCGCGGGGGGCGGCACTGAAGCTTTCTTT.

This clone was seen more than once but under ten times. The chain recombines TRBV7-3 with TRBJ1-1, with D tentatively TRBD1 (6 bases). Trimming shortened V by 7 bases and J by 1 base, and 10 bases separated the two germline ends. Germline CDR1 is SGHTA and CDR2 is FQGTGA. CDR3 length equals 13 residues. This CDR3 is CASTTGTNTEAFF. CDR3 bases: TGTGCCAGCACAACAGGGACGAACACTGAAGCTTTCTTT.

A single count supports this clone. J is TRBJ1-5 and V is TRBV19; no reliable D call. The germline V and J ends were trimmed by 5 bases and 3 bases, with 8 bases remaining between them. The CDR3 consists of 13 residues. Per germline, CDR1 LNHDA and CDR2 SQIVND (reference sequence). The CDR3: CASSQQNNQPQHF. CDR3 in DNA: TGTGCCAGTAGTCAACAGAACAATCAGCCCCAGCATTTT.

The chain uses TRBV12-5 and TRBJ2-7, with TRBD2 matching 8 bases. The CDR3 loop spans 13 amino acids. The J segment lost 3 bases and the V segment lost 6 bases, leaving 4 bases of the junction unmatched. CDR1 is LGHNT and CDR2 is FRNRAP in the germline V gene. CDR3: CASGTGTSYEQYF. In nucleotides, the CDR3 is TGTGCTAGTGGGACCGGGACTAGCTACGAGCAGTACTTC.

The V gene is TRBV5-1, the J gene TRBJ2-2, with TRBD2 identical over 10 bases. The V gene's germline CDR1 is SGHRS and CDR2 YFSETQ. V lost 3 bases to trimming and J lost 3 bases; unmatched junction nucleotides: 8. The CDR3 totals 17 residues. CDR3 region: CASSSSTSGWDTGELFF. The CDR3 nucleotides read TGCGCCAGCAGCTCCTCGACTAGCGGGTGGGACACCGGGGAGCTGTTTTTT.

The chain combines TRBV7-9 with TRBJ2-2, with D possibly TRBD2 on 6 matching bases. The CDR3 is made up of 16 amino acids. V lost 1 base and J 1 base, leaving 10 bases between the germline ends. CDR1 is SEHNR and CDR2 is FQNEAQ in the germline V gene (reference sequence). This CDR3 reads CASSLGSGVNTGELFF. For the CDR3, the DNA is TGTGCCAGCAGCTTAGGGTCGGGGGTGAACACCGGGGAGCTGTTTTTT. Drawing the rest from reference TRBV7-9 and TRBJ2-2, the complete variable domain is DTGVSQNPRHKITKRGQNVTFRCDPISEHNRLYWYRQTLGQGPEFLTYFQNEAQLEKSRLLSDRFSAERPKGSFSTLEIQRTEQGDSAMYLCASSLGSGVNTGELFFGEGSRLTVL.

The chain recombines TRBV28 with TRBJ2-7; 7 positions agree with TRBD1. The germline V gene has CDR1 MDHEN and CDR2 SYDVKM. This CDR3 is built from 14 residues. V lost 5 bases and J lost 3; bases outside the gene matches: 7. The CDR3, as DNA: TGTGCCAGCAGTCAATACAGGGGAGACTACGAGCAGTACTTC. Translation: CASSQYRGDYEQYF. Full variable domain (remainder filled in from reference TRBV28 and TRBJ2-7): DVKVTQSSRYLVKRTGEKVFLECVQDMDHENMFWYRQDPGLGLRLIYFSYDVKMKEKGDIPEGYSVSREKKERFSLILESASTNQTSMYLCASSQYRGDYEQYFGPGTRLTVT.

A single count supports this clone. The chain combines TRBV7-8 with TRBJ2-2, with TRBD2 matching over 14 bases. The length of the CDR3 is 19 residues. Per germline, CDR1 SGHVS and CDR2 FQNEAQ. The ends lost 2 bases at V and 5 bases at J; junction bases unmatched: 10. In DNA, the CDR3 is TGTGCCAGCAGCTTAAGGGTGGGACTAGCGGGAGACCGTACCGGGGAGCTGTTTTTT. Amino acids: CASSLRVGLAGDRTGELFF.